The 28 T cell receptor beta chains below all came from one sample that was sequenced in a study of blood T cell repertoires in COVID-19. Repertoires were generated with immunoSEQ multiplex PCR, while TCRdb's copy carries only in-frame clones and drops some. Of about 390,000 clones listed, about 89% are singletons. The sequenced sample was peripheral blood. Source of these receptors: a woman aged 55-70 years with COVID-19, enrolled during active disease.

The rearrangement joins TRBV7-3 to TRBJ2-5; possibly TRBD2 for D (6 bases). V shed 4 bases and J shed 6 bases, with 12 bases lying between them. This CDR3 is built from 13 residues. The V gene's germline CDR1 is SGHTA and CDR2 FQGTGA. The CDR3 DNA is TGTGCCAGCAGCTGGGGGGAACGCCAGACCCAGTACTTC. It encodes CASSWGERQTQYF. The full variable domain, completed using reference TRBV7-3 and TRBJ2-5, is GAGVSQTPSNKVTEKGKYVELRCDPISGHTALYWYRQSLGQGPEFLIYFQGTGAADDSGLPNDRFFAVRPEGSVSTLKIQRTERGDSAVYLCASSWGERQTQYFGPGTRLLVL.

CDR3 sequence reads: CASSGHTNTEAFF. CDR3 sequence (DNA): TGCGCCAGCAGCGGGCATACGAACACTGAAGCTTTCTTT. This chain links TRBV5-1 with TRBJ1-1; D is unresolved. V was pared by 4 bases and J by 1 base, with 8 bases between. The CDR3 sequence is 13 residues long. Germline loops: CDR1 SGHRS, CDR2 YFSETQ.

This clone has just a few counts. The rearrangement links TRBV3-1 (or the pseudogene TRBV3-2) to TRBJ1-5; a possible D gene is TRBD1 (6 bases). Per the germline V gene, CDR1 is LGHDT and CDR2 is YNNKEL (reference sequence). The CDR3 contains 15 residues. The germline V and J ends were trimmed by 5 bases and 2 bases, with 13 bases remaining between them. The CDR3 here is CASSIQGTGNQPQHF. CDR3 nucleotide sequence: TGTGCCAGCAGCATACAGGGTACGGGCAATCAGCCCCAGCATTTT.

The chain is built from TRBV19 and TRBJ2-1; D unresolved. Germline V gene lookup returns CDR1 LNHDA and CDR2 SQIVND (reference sequence). V lost 6 bases to trimming and J lost 4 bases, with 13 bases between them. The CDR3 totals 14 residues. This chain's CDR3 is CASRTAVGYNEQFF. In DNA form, the CDR3 reads TGTGCCAGTAGGACGGCGGTCGGATACAATGAGCAGTTCTTC.

CDR3 DNA: TGTGCCAGCAGCTCAAACCCGGGACAGGGTAACTATGGCTACACCTTC. Its translation: CASSSNPGQGNYGYTF. The V call is TRBV5-6, the J call TRBJ1-2, with TRBD1 identical over 9 bases. Germline CDR1 is SGHDT and CDR2 is YYEEEE. V dropped 3 bases and J dropped 1; count of bases not matched to a gene: 7. The CDR3 contains 16 residues. The variable domain in full, completed from reference TRBV5-6 and TRBJ1-2, reads DAGVTQSPTHLIKTRGQQVTLRCSPKSGHDTVSWYQQALGQGPQFIFQYYEEEERQRGNFPDRFSGHQFPNYSSELNVNALLLGDSALYLCASSSNPGQGNYGYTFGSGTRLTVV.

The chain links TRBV15 to TRBJ1-1; D gene unclear. V lost 0 bases, J lost 1 base, and 9 bases lay in between. Looked up from germline, CDR1 is LNHNV and CDR2 is YYDKDF (reference sequence). The CDR3 loop spans 15 amino acids. CDR3 in amino acids: CATSRDGAANTEAFF. In DNA, the CDR3 is TGTGCCACCAGCAGAGATGGAGCGGCGAACACTGAAGCTTTCTTT. The full variable domain, in which reference TRBV15 and TRBJ1-1 provide the parts outside the CDR3, is DAMVIQNPRYQVTQFGKPVTLSCSQTLNHNVMYWYQQKSSQAPKLLFHYYDKDFNNEADTPDNFQSRRPNTSFCFLDIRSPGLGDTAMYLCATSRDGAANTEAFFGQGTRLTVV.

This chain connects TRBV3-1 (or the pseudogene TRBV3-2) to TRBJ1-2; tentative D call: TRBD1 (6 bases). From germline, CDR1 is LGHDT and CDR2 YNNKEL (reference sequence). The CDR3 runs to 13 residues. V dropped 3 bases and J dropped 6 bases, with 11 bases sitting between them. This CDR3 reads CASSQNRADGYTF. The CDR3, as DNA: TGTGCCAGCAGCCAGAACAGGGCGGATGGCTACACCTTC.

This clone has only a few counts. The CDR3 sequence is CASSPQGGNTIYF. CDR3 nucleotides: TGTGCCAGCAGCCCCCAGGGGGGAAACACCATATATTTT. The rearrangement links TRBV7-9 to TRBJ1-3; tentative D call: TRBD1 (6 bases). Trimming stripped 5 bases from V and 4 bases from J, with 9 bases between. The germline V gene has CDR1 SEHNR and CDR2 FQNEAQ (reference sequence). The CDR3 contains 13 residues.

The V and J genes are TRBV10-1 and TRBJ2-2, with D tentatively TRBD2 (7 bases). Germline V gene data show CDR1 as WNHNN and CDR2 as SYGVQD (reference sequence). V was trimmed by 0 bases and J by 5 bases, leaving 19 bases between them. The CDR3 runs 18 residues. The CDR3 loop is CASSESRGGAFGTGELFF. The CDR3 coding sequence is TGCGCCAGCAGTGAGTCGAGGGGGGGCGCGTTCGGGACCGGGGAGCTGTTTTTT.

V and J are TRBV5-5 and TRBJ1-2; 7 bases match TRBD1. This CDR3 contains 13 residues. V shed 6 bases and J 4 bases; nucleotides not matched to a gene: 6. The V gene's germline CDR1 is SGHKS and CDR2 YYEKEE (reference sequence). The CDR3: CASNIQGTYGYTF. For the CDR3, the DNA is TGTGCCAGCAACATACAGGGGACCTATGGCTACACCTTC.

V is TRBV6-5 and J is TRBJ1-2, with D unresolved. The ends were cut back, 8 bases at V and 12 bases at J, with 19 bases in the middle. The length of the CDR3 is 12 residues. CDR1 is MNHEY and CDR2 is SVGAGI in the germline V gene. CDR3 region: CASSLPRREDTF. CDR3 in DNA: TGTGCCAGCTCCTTACCGCGTCGAGAGGACACCTTC.

This chain uses TRBV6-1 with TRBJ1-6, with 7 bases that match TRBD1. J was trimmed by 9 bases and V by 1 base; bases with no gene match: 3. This CDR3 contains 14 residues. Germline V gene data show CDR1 as MNHNS and CDR2 as SASEGT. CDR3 sequence reads: CASSEETGFSPLHF. The CDR3 coding sequence is TGTGCCAGCAGTGAAGAGACAGGGTTTTCACCCCTCCACTTT.

As concerns this clone: A read error may account for a junction end that differs from germline. V usage is TRBV5-1 and J usage is TRBJ2-1; D perhaps matches TRBD1 (6 bases). This CDR3 spans 15 amino acids. Per the germline V gene, CDR1 is SGHRS and CDR2 is YFSETQ. The CDR3 protein is CASNLGHRSYNEQFF. The CDR3 DNA reads as TGCGCCAGCAACTTGGGACATCGCTCCTACAATGAGCAGTTCTTC.

The chain joins TRBV6-5 to TRBJ1-3; 10 nucleotides agree with TRBD1. Germline V CDR1 and CDR2: MNHEY, SVGAGI. V was clipped by 6 bases and J by 7 bases; unmatched bases: 6. The CDR3 extends over 14 amino acids. The CDR3 region has the DNA TGTGCCAGCAGGGGGACGGGACAGGGGAACACCATATATTTT. Translated, it gives CASRGTGQGNTIYF.

J is TRBJ2-7 and V is TRBV4-1; 7 nucleotides align to TRBD1. V lost 0 bases and J lost 0; bases outside the gene matches: 8. The CDR3 totals 17 residues. Germline CDR1 and CDR2: MGHRA and YSYEKL. CDR3 residues: CASSQDLVRDSSYEQYF. The CDR3 bases are TGCGCCAGCAGCCAAGATCTCGTCCGGGACAGCTCCTACGAGCAGTACTTC.

The chain joins TRBV12-3 or TRBV12-4 to TRBJ1-6, with unresolved D. CDR3 length: 12 residues. Trimming removed 7 bases from V and 6 bases from J, with 7 bases in between. In DNA form, the CDR3 reads TGTGCCAGCACCTTTCGTAATTCACCCCTCCACTTT. Translation gives CASTFRNSPLHF.

The chain recombines TRBV28 with TRBJ2-7; possibly TRBD2 for D (6 bases). The V end lost 8 bases, the J end lost 12 bases, and 29 bases lay between the germline ends. Germline V lookup: CDR1 MDHEN, CDR2 SYDVKM. The CDR3 has 15 residues. The CDR3 here is CASSPPERADNGGYF. The CDR3 nucleotides are TGTGCCAGCTCGCCCCCCGAGCGGGCCGACAACGGGGGGTACTTC.

This rearrangement joins TRBV3-1 (or the pseudogene TRBV3-2) to TRBJ2-1; TRBD2 aligns across 8 bases. CDR3 length equals 13 residues. The junction had 4 bases not matched to a gene; V was cut back by 2 bases and J by 10 bases. Germline V CDR1 and CDR2: LGHDT, YNNKEL (reference sequence). CDR3 protein: CASSQLAGTEQFF. The CDR3 DNA is TGTGCCAGCAGCCAACTAGCGGGTACAGAGCAGTTCTTC.

The chain has TRBV10-3 and TRBJ1-4; 8 bases agree with TRBD1. With 5 bases clipped from V and 4 bases from J, the junction kept 3 bases outside the gene matches. CDR3 length: 14 residues. Germline CDR1 is ENHRY and CDR2 is SYGVKD. The CDR3 loop is CAISKQGDNEKLFF. The DNA for the CDR3 is TGTGCCATCAGTAAACAGGGGGATAATGAAAAACTGTTTTTT.

The chain joins TRBV2 to TRBJ2-5, with TRBD2 matching 16 bases. V lost 6 bases and J lost 4; bases outside the gene matches: 14. Germline CDR1 SNHLY, CDR2 FYNNEI. The CDR3 extends over 19 amino acids. The CDR3 spells CASSTLGLAGGPGRETQYF. The DNA of the CDR3 is TGTGCCAGCAGCACCCTGGGACTAGCGGGGGGGCCGGGCAGAGAGACCCAGTACTTC.

Here the CDR3 DNA reads TGTGCCAGCAGGGCAGGACAGGACTCGAACACCGGGGAGCTGTTTTTT. Its translation is CASRAGQDSNTGELFF. The genes are TRBV7-6 and TRBJ2-2, with TRBD1 identical over 7 bases. The CDR3 has 16 residues. Germline V gives CDR1 SGHVS, CDR2 FNYEAQ. Trimming at V came to 6 bases and at J to 0 bases, leaving 7 bases not matched to a gene.

The rearrangement joins TRBV2 to TRBJ1-1; D is unclear. Trimming cost V 4 bases and J 5 bases, with 5 bases left between them. The CDR3 is 11 residues long. Germline V gives CDR1 SNHLY, CDR2 FYNNEI. This chain's CDR3 is CASSANTEAFF. For the CDR3, the DNA is TGTGCCAGCAGTGCTAATACTGAAGCTTTCTTT.

This sequence joins TRBV30 and TRBJ1-5; D is uncertain. Germline V gives CDR1 GTSNPN, CDR2 SVGIG (reference sequence). This CDR3 is 12 amino acids long. V was clipped by 1 base and J by 5 bases, with 6 bases between them. The CDR3 reads CAWSGGDQPQHF. The DNA for the CDR3 is TGTGCCTGGAGTGGGGGAGATCAGCCCCAGCATTTT.

The CDR3 loop reads CASSSRAGEQYF. CDR3 DNA sequence: TGTGCCAGTAGTTCAAGGGCAGGGGAGCAGTACTTC. The chain is built from TRBV19 and TRBJ2-7; D is perhaps TRBD1 (5 bases). CDR3 size: 12 residues. Trimming removed 5 bases at V and 7 bases at J, with 12 bases between. Germline CDR1 reads LNHDA; CDR2 reads SQIVND (reference sequence).

The chain is built from TRBV12-3 or TRBV12-4 and TRBJ1-2; D may be TRBD1 (5 bases). CDR3 size: 11 residues. The V and J ends lost 11 bases and 7 bases respectively, with 14 bases between them. The CDR3 reads CASGGGFGYTF. DNA of the CDR3: TGTGCCTCGGGCGGGGGTTTTGGCTACACCTTC.

The J gene is TRBJ2-7, the V gene TRBV19, with 7 bases matching TRBD1. After removal of 5 bases from V and 3 bases from J, the junction contained 13 bases not matched to a gene. CDR3 size: 16 residues. Germline CDR1 LNHDA, CDR2 SQIVND (reference sequence). The CDR3 sequence is CASSPLGAGGIYEQYF. CDR3 bases: TGTGCCAGTAGTCCCCTCGGTGCAGGGGGAATCTACGAGCAGTACTTC.

The rearrangement links TRBV11-2 to TRBJ2-1; 12 bases agree with TRBD1. V dropped 1 base and J dropped 7; count of bases not matched to a gene: 2. Per germline, CDR1 SGHAT and CDR2 FQNNGV. The CDR3 is made up of 15 amino acids. Here the CDR3 DNA reads TGTGCCAGCAGCTTAGGGGACAGGGGGCTGAATGAGCAGTTCTTC. Translating gives CASSLGDRGLNEQFF.

The chain employs TRBV11-2 and TRBJ2-3; D is uncertain. Between the trimmed V and J ends, which lost 3 bases and 6 bases, there was a span of 16 bases. The CDR3 runs 15 residues. Germline-derived CDR1 and CDR2 are SGHAT and FQNNGV. The CDR3 DNA follows: TGTGCCAGCAGCTTTACTGGAGTAGGTGCCGATACGCAGTATTTT. Translating it yields CASSFTGVGADTQYF.